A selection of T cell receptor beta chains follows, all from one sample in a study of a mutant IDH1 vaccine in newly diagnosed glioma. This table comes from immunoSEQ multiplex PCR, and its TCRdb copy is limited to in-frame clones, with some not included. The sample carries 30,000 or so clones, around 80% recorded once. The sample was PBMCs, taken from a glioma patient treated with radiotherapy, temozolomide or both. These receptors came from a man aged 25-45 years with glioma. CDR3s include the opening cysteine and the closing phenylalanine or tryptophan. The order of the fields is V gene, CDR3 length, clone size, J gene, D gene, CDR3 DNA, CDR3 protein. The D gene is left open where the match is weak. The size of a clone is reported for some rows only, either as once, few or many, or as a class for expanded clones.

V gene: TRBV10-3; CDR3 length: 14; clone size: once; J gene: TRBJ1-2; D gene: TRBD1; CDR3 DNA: TGTGCCATCAGTGAGTCATCGGGACAGGGCTCCTACACCTTC; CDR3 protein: CAISESSGQGSYTF
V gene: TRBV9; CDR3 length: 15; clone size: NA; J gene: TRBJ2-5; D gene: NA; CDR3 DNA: TGTGCCAGCAGCGTAGCTTGGAGTAGGGCAGAGACCCAGTACTTC; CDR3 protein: CASSVAWSRAETQYF
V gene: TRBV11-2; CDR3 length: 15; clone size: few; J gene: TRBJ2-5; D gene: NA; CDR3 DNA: TGTGCCAGCAGCCCTCCCGGAGGGGGGGAGGAGACCCAGTACTTC; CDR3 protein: CASSPPGGGEETQYF
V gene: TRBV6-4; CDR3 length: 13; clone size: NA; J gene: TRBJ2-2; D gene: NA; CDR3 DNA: TGTGCCAGCAGTGACGAGAGGGCCGGGGAGCTGTTTTTT; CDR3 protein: CASSDERAGELFF
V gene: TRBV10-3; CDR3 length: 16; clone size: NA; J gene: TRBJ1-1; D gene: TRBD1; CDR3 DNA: TGTGCCATCAGTGAGACCCAGACAGGGTCTGTCGCTGAAGCTTTCTTT; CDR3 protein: CAISETQTGSVAEAFF
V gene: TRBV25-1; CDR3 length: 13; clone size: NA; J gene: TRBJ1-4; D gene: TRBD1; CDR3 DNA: TGTGCCAGCAGAGGACAGGGTAATGAAAAACTGTTTTTT; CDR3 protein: CASRGQGNEKLFF
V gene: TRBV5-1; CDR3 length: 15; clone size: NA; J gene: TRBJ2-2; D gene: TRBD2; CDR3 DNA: TGCGCCAGCGTACGGACTAGCGGGAACACCGGGGAGCTGTTTTTT; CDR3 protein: CASVRTSGNTGELFF
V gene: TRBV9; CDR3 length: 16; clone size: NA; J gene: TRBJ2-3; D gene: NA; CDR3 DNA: TGTGCCAGCAGCTTCCAAGGACGGAGTTCCACAGATACGCAGTATTTT; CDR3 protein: CASSFQGRSSTDTQYF
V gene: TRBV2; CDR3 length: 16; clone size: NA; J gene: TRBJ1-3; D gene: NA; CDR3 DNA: TGTGCCAGCAGTGAAGCCGGGACCTTCTCTGGAAACACCATATATTTT; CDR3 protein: CASSEAGTFSGNTIYF
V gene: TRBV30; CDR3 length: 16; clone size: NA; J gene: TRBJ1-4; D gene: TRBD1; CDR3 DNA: TGTGCCTGGAGTGTAGGGACAGGGATCATTAATGAAAAACTGTTTTTT; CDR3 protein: CAWSVGTGIINEKLFF
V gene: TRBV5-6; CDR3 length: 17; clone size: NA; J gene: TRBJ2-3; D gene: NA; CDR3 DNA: TGTGCCAGCAGCTCACCCAGACTCGCGACTAGCACAGATACGCAGTATTTT; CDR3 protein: CASSSPRLATSTDTQYF
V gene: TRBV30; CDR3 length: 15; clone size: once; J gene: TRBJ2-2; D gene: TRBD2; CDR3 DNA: TGTGCCTGGGGACCCCTAGCGGGAGTTACCGGGGAGCTGTTTTTT; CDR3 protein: CAWGPLAGVTGELFF
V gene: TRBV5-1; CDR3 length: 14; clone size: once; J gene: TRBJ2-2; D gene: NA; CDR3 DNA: TGCGCCAGCAGCTTGGCGTCGGGAGCTGGGGAGCTGTTTTTT; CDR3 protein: CASSLASGAGELFF
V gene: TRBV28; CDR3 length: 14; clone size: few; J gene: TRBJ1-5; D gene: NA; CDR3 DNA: TGTGCCAGCAGCCCCGACTGGGACAATCAGCCCCAGCATTTT; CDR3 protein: CASSPDWDNQPQHF
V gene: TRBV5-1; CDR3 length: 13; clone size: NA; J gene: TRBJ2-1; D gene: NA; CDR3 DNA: TGCGCCAGCAGGAGGGACGGGACCAATGAGCAGTTCTTC; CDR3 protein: CASRRDGTNEQFF
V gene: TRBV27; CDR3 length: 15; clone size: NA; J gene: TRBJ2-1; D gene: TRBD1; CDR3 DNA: TGTGCCAGCAGGGTAGGACAGGGTTCCTACAATGAGCAGTTCTTC; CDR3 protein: CASRVGQGSYNEQFF
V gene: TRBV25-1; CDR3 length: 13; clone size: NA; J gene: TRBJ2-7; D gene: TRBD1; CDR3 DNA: TGTGCCAGCACCGGGACAGGGCTTTTGGAGCAGTACTTC; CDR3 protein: CASTGTGLLEQYF
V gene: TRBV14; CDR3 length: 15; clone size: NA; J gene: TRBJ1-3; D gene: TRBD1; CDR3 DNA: TGTGCCAGCAGCTACCAGGGACAGGGCAAGAACACCATATATTTT; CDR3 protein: CASSYQGQGKNTIYF
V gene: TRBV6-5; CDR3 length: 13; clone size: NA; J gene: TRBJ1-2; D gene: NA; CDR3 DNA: TGTGCCAGTCTCCCACGGGGGAACTATGGCTACACCTTC; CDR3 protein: CASLPRGNYGYTF
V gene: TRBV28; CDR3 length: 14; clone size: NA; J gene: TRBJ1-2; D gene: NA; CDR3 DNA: TGTGCCAGCCTTAAGGGGCATCCTAACTATGGCTACACCTTC; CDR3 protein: CASLKGHPNYGYTF
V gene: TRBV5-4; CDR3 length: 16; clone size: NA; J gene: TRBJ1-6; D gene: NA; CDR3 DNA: TGTGCCAGCGCCGGTAGTCAGGGAGGGAATAATTCACCCCTCCACTTT; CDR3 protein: CASAGSQGGNNSPLHF
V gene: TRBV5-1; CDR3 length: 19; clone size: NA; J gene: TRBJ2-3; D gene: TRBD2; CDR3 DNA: TGCGCCAGCAGCCTGTTTAGTAGCGGGGTCACAGGTCCTCGGGATACGCAGTATTTT; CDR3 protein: CASSLFSSGVTGPRDTQYF
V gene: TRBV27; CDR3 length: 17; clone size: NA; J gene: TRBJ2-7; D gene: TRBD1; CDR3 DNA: TGTGCCAGCTCCCGTAAGTCGTATGGGACAGGGGGACACGAGCAGTACTTC; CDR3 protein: CASSRKSYGTGGHEQYF
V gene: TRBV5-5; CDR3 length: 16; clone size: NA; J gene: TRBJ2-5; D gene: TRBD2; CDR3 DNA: TGTGCCAGCAGCTTTGGCCTAGCGGGAGTGGAAGAGACCCAGTACTTC; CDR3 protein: CASSFGLAGVEETQYF
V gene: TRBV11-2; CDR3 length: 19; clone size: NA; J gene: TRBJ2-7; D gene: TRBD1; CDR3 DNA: TGTGCCAGCAGCCCTCACTGGGGGGACAGGGACAAAAGGGATACGGGGCAGTACTTC; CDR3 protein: CASSPHWGDRDKRDTGQYF
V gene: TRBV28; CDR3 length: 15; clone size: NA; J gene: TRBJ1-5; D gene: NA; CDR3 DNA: TGTGCCAGCCACTACAGCCTTTATAGCAATCAGCCCCAGCATTTT; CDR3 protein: CASHYSLYSNQPQHF
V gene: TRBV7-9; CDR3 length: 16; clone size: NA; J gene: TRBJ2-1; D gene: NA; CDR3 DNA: TGTGCCAGCGCAGGGGGGAGCTTAGGGGGGTACAATGAGCAGTTCTTC; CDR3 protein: CASAGGSLGGYNEQFF
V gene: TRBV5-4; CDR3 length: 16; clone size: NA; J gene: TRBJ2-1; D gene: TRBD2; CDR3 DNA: TGTGCCAGCAGCGGGATCACTAGCGGGCGGAGGAATGAGCAGTTCTTC; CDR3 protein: CASSGITSGRRNEQFF
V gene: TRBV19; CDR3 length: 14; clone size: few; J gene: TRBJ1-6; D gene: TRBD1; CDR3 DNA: TGTGCCAGTAGTATAGGTGGACAGGGTCCACCCCTCCACTTT; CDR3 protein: CASSIGGQGPPLHF
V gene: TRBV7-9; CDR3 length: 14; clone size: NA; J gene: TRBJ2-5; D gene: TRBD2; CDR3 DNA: TGTGCCAGCAGCCCCCGGGAGGGCCAAGAGACCCAGTACTTC; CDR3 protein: CASSPREGQETQYF
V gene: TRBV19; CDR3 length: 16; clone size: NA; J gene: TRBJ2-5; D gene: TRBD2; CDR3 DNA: TGTGCCAGTAGTATTAGACTAGCGGGAGGGCCGGAGACCCAGTACTTC; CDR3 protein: CASSIRLAGGPETQYF
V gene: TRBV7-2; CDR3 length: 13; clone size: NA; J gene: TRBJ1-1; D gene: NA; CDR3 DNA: TGTGCCAGCAGCACCGAGCCCGTTGACGAAGCTTTCTTT; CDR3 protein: CASSTEPVDEAFF
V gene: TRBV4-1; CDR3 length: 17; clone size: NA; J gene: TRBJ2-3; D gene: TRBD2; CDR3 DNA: TGCGCCAGCAGCCAAGACTTCGGGGGGATGGTCACAGATACGCAGTATTTT; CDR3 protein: CASSQDFGGMVTDTQYF
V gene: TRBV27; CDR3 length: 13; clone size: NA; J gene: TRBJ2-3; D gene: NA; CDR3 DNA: TGTGCCAGCAGTCTCCCTCCGTCAGATACGCAGTATTTT; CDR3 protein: CASSLPPSDTQYF
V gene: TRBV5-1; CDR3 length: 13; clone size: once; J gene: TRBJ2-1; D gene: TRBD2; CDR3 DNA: TGCGCCAGCATCGGGGAGGGCCCCAATGAGCAGTTCTTC; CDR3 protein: CASIGEGPNEQFF
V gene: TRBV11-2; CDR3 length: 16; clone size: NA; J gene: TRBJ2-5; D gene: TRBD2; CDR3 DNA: TGTGCCAGCAGCTCGGGGACTAGCGGTTACCAAGAGACCCAGTACTTC; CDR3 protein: CASSSGTSGYQETQYF
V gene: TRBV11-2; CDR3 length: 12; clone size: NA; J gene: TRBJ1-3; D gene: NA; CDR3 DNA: TGTGCCAGCAGCTTTGACTATTGGACCATATATTTT; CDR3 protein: CASSFDYWTIYF
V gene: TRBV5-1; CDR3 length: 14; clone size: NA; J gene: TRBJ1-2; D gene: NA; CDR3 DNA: TGCGCCAGCAGCCCCACTCTACAGGGAAACGGCTACACCTTC; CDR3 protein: CASSPTLQGNGYTF
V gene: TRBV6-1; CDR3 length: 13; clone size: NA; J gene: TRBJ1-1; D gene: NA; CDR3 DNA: TGTGCCAGCATGGCAGACATGAACACTGAAGCTTTCTTT; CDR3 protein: CASMADMNTEAFF
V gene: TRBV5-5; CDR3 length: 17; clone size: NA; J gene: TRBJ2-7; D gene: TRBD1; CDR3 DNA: TGTGCCAGCAGCTCCACCCCCCCGGGACAGGGTCGCCTGGAGCAGTACTTC; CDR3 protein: CASSSTPPGQGRLEQYF
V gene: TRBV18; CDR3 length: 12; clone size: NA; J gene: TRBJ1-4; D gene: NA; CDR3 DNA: TGTGCCAGCTTATCCCCTTCTGAAAAACTGTTTTTT; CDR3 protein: CASLSPSEKLFF
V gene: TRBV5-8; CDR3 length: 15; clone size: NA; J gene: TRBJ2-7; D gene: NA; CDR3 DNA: TGTGCCAGCAGCTTGGGGACTTTCAGCTCCTACGAGCAGTACTTC; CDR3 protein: CASSLGTFSSYEQYF
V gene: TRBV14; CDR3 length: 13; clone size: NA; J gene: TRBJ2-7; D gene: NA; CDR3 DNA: TGTGCCAGCAGCCAAGATATGGACTACGAGCAGTACTTC; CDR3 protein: CASSQDMDYEQYF
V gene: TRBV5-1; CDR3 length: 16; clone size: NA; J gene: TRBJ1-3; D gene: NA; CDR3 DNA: TGCGCCAGCAGCTTGGCGGGACCAATGACTGGAAACACCATATATTTT; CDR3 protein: CASSLAGPMTGNTIYF
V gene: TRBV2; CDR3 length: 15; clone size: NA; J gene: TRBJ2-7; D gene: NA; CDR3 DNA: TGTGCCAGCAGTGAAAGCCAGGGATTAGTCTACGAGCAGTACTTC; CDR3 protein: CASSESQGLVYEQYF
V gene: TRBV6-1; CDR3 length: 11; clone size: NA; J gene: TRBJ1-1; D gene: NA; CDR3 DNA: TGTGCCAGCCAGGGGCTTTCGGTGACTTTCTTT; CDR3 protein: CASQGLSVTFF
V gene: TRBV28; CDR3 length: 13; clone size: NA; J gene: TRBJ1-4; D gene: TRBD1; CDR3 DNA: TGTGCCAGCAGTTTACAGGGGGAGGAAAAACTGTTTTTT; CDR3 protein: CASSLQGEEKLFF
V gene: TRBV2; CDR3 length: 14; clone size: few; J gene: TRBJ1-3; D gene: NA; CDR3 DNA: TGTGCCAGCAGCTTAGCGTACTCTGGAAACACCATATATTTT; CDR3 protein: CASSLAYSGNTIYF
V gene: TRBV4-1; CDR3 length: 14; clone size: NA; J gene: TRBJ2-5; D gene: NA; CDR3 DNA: TGCGCCAGCAGCCAAGACCAACCAGGAGAGACCCAGTACTTC; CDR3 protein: CASSQDQPGETQYF
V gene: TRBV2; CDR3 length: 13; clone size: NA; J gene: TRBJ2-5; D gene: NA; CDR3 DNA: TGTGCCAGCAGAGGGACGGCCTCGGGGACCCAGTACTTC; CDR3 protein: CASRGTASGTQYF
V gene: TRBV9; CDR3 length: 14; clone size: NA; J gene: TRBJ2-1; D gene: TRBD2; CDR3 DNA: TGTGCCAGCAGCGTCCAAACTAGCGGGACTGAGCAGTTCTTC; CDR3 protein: CASSVQTSGTEQFF
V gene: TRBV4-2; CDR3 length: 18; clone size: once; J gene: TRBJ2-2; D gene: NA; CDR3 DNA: TGTGCCAGCAGCCAAGATCCGCAGGGGACGGTAATAACCGGGGAGCTGTTTTTT; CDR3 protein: CASSQDPQGTVITGELFF
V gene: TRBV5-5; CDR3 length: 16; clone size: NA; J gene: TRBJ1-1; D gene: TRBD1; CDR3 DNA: TGTGCCAGCAGCCCGGGACAGGGAGGGTGGTACACTGAAGCTTTCTTT; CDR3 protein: CASSPGQGGWYTEAFF
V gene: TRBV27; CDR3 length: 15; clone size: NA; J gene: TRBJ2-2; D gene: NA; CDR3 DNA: TGTGCCACCTCCCGGGGGCAGGTGAACACCGGGGAGCTGTTTTTT; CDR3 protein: CATSRGQVNTGELFF